The next 10 T cell receptor beta chains were all read from a single sample in a study of T cells in Graves' hyperthyroidism and ophthalmopathy. The CDR3 regions of TCR beta were amplified from RNA transcripts. In the first-round RT-PCR of the TCR CDR3, the HTBI primer set was used. TCRdb passed the multiplex PCR reads through MiXCR, listing each CDR3 protein once. The sample lists hundreds of thousands of distinct CDR3 sequences; 35% to 45% were seen once. The sequenced sample consisted of blood. These receptors were obtained from a man between 18 and 35 years old with Graves' hyperthyroidism.

This chain joins TRBV19 and TRBJ2-2, with no clear D. Deletions cut 7 bases from V and 4 bases from J, with 7 bases between. Germline assignment: CDR1 LNHDA and CDR2 SQIVND (reference sequence). CDR3 size: 12 residues. CDR3 bases: TGTGCCAGTACCAGAGCCACCGGGGAGCTGTTTTTT. Protein product: CASTRATGELFF.

The table lists this clonotype with a few counts. V and J are TRBV7-3 and TRBJ1-1, with D perhaps matching TRBD1 (6 bases). The germline V gene encodes CDR1 SGHTA and CDR2 FQGTGA. V gave up 8 bases and J gave up 7 bases, with 11 bases separating them. CDR3 length equals 11 residues. CDR3 residues: CASREGVEAFF. The DNA for the CDR3 is TGTGCCAGCCGAGAGGGGGTTGAAGCTTTCTTT.

This chain uses TRBV9 with TRBJ1-4; TRBD1 aligns across 10 bases. With V trimmed by 4 bases and J by 8 bases, 5 bases remained unmatched. The CDR3 length is 14 residues. Germline loops: CDR1 SGDLS, CDR2 YYNGEE. The CDR3 DNA follows: TGTGCCAGCAGCCGGGGACAGGGGTTGGAAAAACTGTTTTTT. The encoded protein is CASSRGQGLEKLFF.

In its sample, this clonotype was seen a few times. The gene calls are TRBV7-9 and TRBJ2-7; TRBD1 might be the D (6 bases). Germline lookup yields CDR1 SEHNR and CDR2 FQNEAQ (reference sequence). V was shortened by 5 bases and J by 6 bases, with 11 bases between the two germline ends. The CDR3 covers 12 residues. DNA of the CDR3: TGTGCCAGCAGCCCCGGGACAACCGAGCAGTACTTC. Translating gives CASSPGTTEQYF.

This clonotype came up a few times. This rearrangement joins TRBV20-1 to TRBJ2-7; the D is unclear. Germline V gene sequence: CDR1 DFQATT, CDR2 SNEGSKA (reference sequence). V shed 5 bases and J shed 3 bases, with 20 bases lying between them. The CDR3 extends over 15 amino acids. CDR3 sequence (DNA): TGCAGTGCTCAAATCCCTATGATCGACAACTACGAGCAGTACTTC. This encodes CSAQIPMIDNYEQYF.

The rearrangement uses TRBV5-4 and TRBJ1-3; no firm D call. The CDR3 covers 14 residues. Deletions cut 0 bases from V and 2 bases from J, with 6 bases between. Germline CDR1 is SGHNT and CDR2 is YYREEE (reference sequence). The CDR3 bases are TGTGCCAGCAGCTTGGGATCGGCTGGAAACACCATATATTTT. Protein product: CASSLGSAGNTIYF.

The rearrangement uses TRBV6-2 or TRBV6-3 and TRBJ1-2, with D possibly being TRBD1 (5 bases). This CDR3 region has 11 residues. Trimming left V 5 bases short and J 8 bases short, with 9 bases between. CDR1 MNHEY and CDR2 SVGEGT come from the germline V gene. CDR3 region: CASSGDWGYTF. CDR3 sequence (DNA): TGTGCCAGCAGTGGGGACTGGGGCTACACCTTC.

In this sample, this clonotype turned up a few times. This rearrangement joins TRBV5-1 to TRBJ1-1; possible D gene TRBD1, 6 bases. Germline loops: CDR1 SGHRS, CDR2 YFSETQ. Trimming left V 5 bases short and J 6 bases short, with 17 bases between. The CDR3 is 14 residues long. The DNA of the CDR3 is TGCGCCAGCAGTAGTTGGCAGGGGAGGCCTGAAGCTTTCTTT. Amino acids: CASSSWQGRPEAFF.

This clonotype was seen repeatedly, ten times or more. J is TRBJ1-2 and V is TRBV2; D gene unclear. V lost 5 bases to trimming and J lost 4 bases, with 26 bases between them. Germline-derived CDR1 and CDR2 are SNHLY and FYNNEI. The CDR3 runs to 18 residues. CDR3 protein: CASSSHDQAALPGYGYTF. The CDR3 DNA is TGTGCCAGCAGTTCTCATGACCAGGCAGCCTTACCGGGCTATGGCTACACCTTC.

The chain is built from TRBV5-1 and TRBJ2-6, with D tentatively TRBD1 (6 bases). With 4 bases removed from V and 2 bases from J, the gap between germline ends came to 19 bases. Germline CDR1 is SGHRS and CDR2 is YFSETQ. This CDR3 spans 18 amino acids. The CDR3 nucleotides read TGCGCCAGCAGCGAGGGACAAAAAAAAACGGCTGGGGCCAACGTCCTGACTTTC. Translating it yields CASSEGQKKTAGANVLTF.